This TCR beta chain is from a study of blood T cell repertoires in COVID-19. Study-wide background: Some COVID-19 samples were acute and others convalescent; all came from the United States, Italy and Spain.

CDR3 size: 14 residues. Looked up from germline, CDR1 is MNHEY and CDR2 is SMNVEV (reference sequence). V was pared by 3 bases and J by 7 bases, with 4 bases of the junction left unmatched. Authors' data handling: Nucleated cell counts were estimated from reference gene primer amplification. Produced via immunoSEQ multiplex PCR; TCRdb's table is partial and in-frame only. The D gene and trimming were derived from the DNA, and the V and J assignments and clone size from that table. The sample contains fewer than 110,000 clones, almost 90% of which appear only once. The chain uses TRBV27 and TRBJ1-5; 9 bases map to TRBD1. Sequencing input: peripheral blood. This clonotype was obtained from a human donor in a cohort sampled during active COVID-19. CDR3 DNA: TGTGCCAGCAGTTTCGTAACAGGGGGCCAGCCCCAGCATTTT. This sequence encodes CASSFVTGGQPQHF.